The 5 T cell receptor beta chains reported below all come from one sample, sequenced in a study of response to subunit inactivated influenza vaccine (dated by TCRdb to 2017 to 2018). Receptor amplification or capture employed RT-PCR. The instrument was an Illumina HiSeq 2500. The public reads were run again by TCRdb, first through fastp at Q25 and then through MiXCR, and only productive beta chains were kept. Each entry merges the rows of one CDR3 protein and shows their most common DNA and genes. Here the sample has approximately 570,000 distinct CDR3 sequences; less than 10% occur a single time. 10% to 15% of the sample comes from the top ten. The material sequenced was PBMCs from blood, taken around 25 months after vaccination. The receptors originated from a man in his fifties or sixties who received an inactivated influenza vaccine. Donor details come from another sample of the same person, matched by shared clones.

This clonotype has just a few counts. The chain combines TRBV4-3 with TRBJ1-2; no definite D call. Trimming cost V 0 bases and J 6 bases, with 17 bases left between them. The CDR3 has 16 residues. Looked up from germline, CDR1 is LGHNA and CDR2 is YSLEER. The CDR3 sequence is CASSQEIGLGVHGYTF. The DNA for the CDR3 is TGCGCCAGCAGCCAAGAGATAGGCTTGGGTGTTCATGGCTACACCTTC.

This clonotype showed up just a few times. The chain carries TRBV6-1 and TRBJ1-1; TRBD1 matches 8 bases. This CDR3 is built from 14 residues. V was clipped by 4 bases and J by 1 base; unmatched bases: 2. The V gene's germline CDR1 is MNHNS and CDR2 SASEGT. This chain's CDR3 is CASSGGQGNTEAFF. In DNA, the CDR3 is TGTGCCAGCAGTGGAGGACAGGGGAACACTGAAGCTTTCTTT.

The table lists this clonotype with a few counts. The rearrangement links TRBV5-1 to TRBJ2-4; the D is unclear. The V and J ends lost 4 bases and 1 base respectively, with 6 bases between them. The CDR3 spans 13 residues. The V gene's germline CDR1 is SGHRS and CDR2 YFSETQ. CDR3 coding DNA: TGCGCCAGCAGCGACGCTGCCAAAAACATTCAGTACTTC. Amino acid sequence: CASSDAAKNIQYF. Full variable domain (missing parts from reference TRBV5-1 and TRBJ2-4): KAGVTQTPRYLIKTRGQQVTLSCSPISGHRSVSWYQQTPGQGLQFLFEYFSETQRNKGNFPGRFSGRQFSNSRSEMNVSTLELGDSALYLCASSDAAKNIQYFGAGTRLSVL.

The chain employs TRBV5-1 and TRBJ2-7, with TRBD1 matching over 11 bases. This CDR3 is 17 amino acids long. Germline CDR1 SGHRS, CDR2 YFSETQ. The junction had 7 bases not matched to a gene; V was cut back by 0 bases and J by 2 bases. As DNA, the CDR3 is TGCGCCAGCAGCTTGGTCCCAGGGGGACAGGGGGCCTACGAGCAGTACTTC. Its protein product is CASSLVPGGQGAYEQYF.

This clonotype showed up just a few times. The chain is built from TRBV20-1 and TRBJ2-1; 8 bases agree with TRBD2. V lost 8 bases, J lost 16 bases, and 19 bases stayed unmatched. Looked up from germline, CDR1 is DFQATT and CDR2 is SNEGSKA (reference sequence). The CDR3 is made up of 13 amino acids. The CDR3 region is CSPRAAGGRGHFF. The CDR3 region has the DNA TGCAGTCCACGTGCCGCGGGAGGCCGGGGGCATTTCTTC.